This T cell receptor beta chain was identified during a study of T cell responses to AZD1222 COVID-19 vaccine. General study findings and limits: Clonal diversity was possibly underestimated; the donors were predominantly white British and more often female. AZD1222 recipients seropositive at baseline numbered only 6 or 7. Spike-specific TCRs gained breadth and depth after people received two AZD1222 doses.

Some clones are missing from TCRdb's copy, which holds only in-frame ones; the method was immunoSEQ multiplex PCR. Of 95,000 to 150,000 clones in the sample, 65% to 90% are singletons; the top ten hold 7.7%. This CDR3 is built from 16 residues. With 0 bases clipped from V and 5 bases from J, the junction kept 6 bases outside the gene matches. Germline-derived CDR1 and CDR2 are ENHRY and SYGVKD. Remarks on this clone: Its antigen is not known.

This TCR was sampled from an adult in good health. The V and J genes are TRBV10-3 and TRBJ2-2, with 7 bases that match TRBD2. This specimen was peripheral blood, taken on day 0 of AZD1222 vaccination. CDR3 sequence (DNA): TGTGCCATCAGTGAGTCGAGCGGGGTAGGGACCGGGGAGCTGTTTTTT. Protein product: CAISESSGVGTGELFF.